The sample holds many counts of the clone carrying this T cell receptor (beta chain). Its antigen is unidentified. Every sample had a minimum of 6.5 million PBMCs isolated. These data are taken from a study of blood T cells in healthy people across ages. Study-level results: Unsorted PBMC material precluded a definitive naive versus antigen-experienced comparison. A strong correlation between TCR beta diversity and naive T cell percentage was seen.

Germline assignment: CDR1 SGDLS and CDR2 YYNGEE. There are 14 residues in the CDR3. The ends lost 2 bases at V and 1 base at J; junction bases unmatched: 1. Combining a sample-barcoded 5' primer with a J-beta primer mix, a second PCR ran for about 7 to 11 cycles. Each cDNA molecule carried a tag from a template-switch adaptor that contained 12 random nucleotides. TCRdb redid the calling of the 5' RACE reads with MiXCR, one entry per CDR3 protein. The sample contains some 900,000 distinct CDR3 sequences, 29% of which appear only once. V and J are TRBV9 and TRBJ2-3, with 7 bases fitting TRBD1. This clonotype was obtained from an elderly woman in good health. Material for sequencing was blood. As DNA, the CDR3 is TGTGCCAGCAGCGTCGGACAGGGCACAGATACGCAGTATTTT. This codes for CASSVGQGTDTQYF.